The T cell receptor (beta chain) described here comes from a study of shared clonotypes between healthy human individuals. Study outcomes and limitations: Of the naive CD4 clonotypes, about 5% were shared across four donors. Rarefaction showed that sequencing of sorted subsets was incomplete (despite large depth).

V was pared by 2 bases and J by 1 base, with 6 bases between. Germline V gene lookup returns CDR1 SGHAT and CDR2 FQNNGV. The CDR3 contains 13 residues. To note about this clone: The antigen is undetermined.

As defined, naive CD8 cells were CD45RO-negative and positively selected for CCR7, with terminally differentiated effector memory CD45RA+ cells excluded. Samples underwent the assay at deep level. Assay used: immunoSEQ multiplex PCR; TCRdb lists only in-frame clones, some missing. This table holds about 2.1 million clones, 90% to 95% found once. The origin of this receptor is a man younger than 35 in good health. Some clones in this sample may be carry-over from other donors' samples. The sequencing sample was made of naive CD8+ T cells from PBMCs. The chain couples TRBV11-2 to TRBJ2-7; no clear D. The CDR3 DNA reads TGTGCCAGCAGCTTACTGACGTCCTACGAGCAGTACTTC. Residues: CASSLLTSYEQYF.